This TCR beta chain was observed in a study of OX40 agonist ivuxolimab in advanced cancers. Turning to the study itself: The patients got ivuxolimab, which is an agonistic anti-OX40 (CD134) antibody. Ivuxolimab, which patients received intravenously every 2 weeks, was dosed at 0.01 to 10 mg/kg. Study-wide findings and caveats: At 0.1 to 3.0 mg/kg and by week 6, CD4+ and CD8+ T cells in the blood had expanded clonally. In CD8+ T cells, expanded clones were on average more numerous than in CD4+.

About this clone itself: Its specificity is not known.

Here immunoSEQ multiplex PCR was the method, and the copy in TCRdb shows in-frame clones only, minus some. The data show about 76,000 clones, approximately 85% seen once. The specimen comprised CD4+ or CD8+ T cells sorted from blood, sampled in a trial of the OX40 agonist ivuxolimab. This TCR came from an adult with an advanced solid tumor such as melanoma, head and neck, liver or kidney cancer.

CDR3 bases: TGCGCCAGCAGCCAGCCGGGCGGGGGGGCCGGTGAGCAGTTCTTC. Translated: CASSQPGGGAGEQFF. V and J are TRBV4-3 and TRBJ2-1; 9 bases agree with TRBD2. Germline V CDR1 and CDR2: LGHNA, YSLEER. This CDR3 comprises 15 residues. J gave up 9 bases and V 3 bases, and 9 bases lay outside the gene matches.